These 3 T cell receptor beta chains came from one sample sequenced in a study of blood T cells in healthy people across ages. Combining a sample-barcoded 5' primer with a J-beta primer mix, a second PCR ran for roughly 6 to 12 cycles. One entry per CDR3 protein results from TCRdb running MiXCR on the 5' RACE reads. In the table there are some 730,000 distinct CDR3 sequences, 22% of which are singletons. Sequenced: blood. These receptor sequences come from an older man in good health.

The V and J genes are TRBV7-2 and TRBJ2-1, with D possibly matching TRBD2 (5 bases). The CDR3 consists of 14 residues. CDR1 and CDR2 (germline): SGHTA, FQGNSA. Trimming stripped 3 bases from V and 7 bases from J, with 13 bases between. The CDR3 sequence: CASSFQSGPNEQFF. In nucleotides, the CDR3 is TGTGCCAGCAGCTTTCAAAGCGGACCAAATGAGCAGTTCTTC.

V usage is TRBV7-6 and J usage is TRBJ1-2; 9 bases map to TRBD1. CDR1 and CDR2 from the germline V gene are SGHVS and FNYEAQ. The CDR3 contains 14 residues. Losses at the gene ends were 5 bases for V and 3 bases for J; bases not matched to a gene: 4. CDR3 coding DNA: TGTGCCAGCAGCGAGAGGACAGGGGACTATGGCTACACCTTC. This encodes CASSERTGDYGYTF.

This clonotype was counted only a few times. The V and J genes are TRBV20-1 and TRBJ1-2; D is perhaps TRBD1 (5 bases). The V end lost 0 bases, the J end lost 7 bases, and 18 bases lay between the germline ends. The CDR3 is made up of 15 amino acids. The germline gives CDR1 DFQATT, CDR2 SNEGSKA (reference sequence). The CDR3 region is CSARDDSGSRAGYTF. CDR3 nucleotide sequence: TGCAGTGCTAGAGATGATTCAGGGAGTAGGGCTGGCTACACCTTC.